This TCR beta chain derives from a study of spatial heterogeneity in lung cancer. At the level of the study: As counted in raw reads, each unique TCR and UMI combination appeared more than ten times on average.

Study-level points and caveats: Ubiquitous, expanded tumor-derived TCRs were more frequently observed in blood at resection than at follow-up.

TCRdb called the 5' RACE reads again in MiXCR, with one record for every CDR3 protein. The repertoire holds 35,000 to 55,000 distinct CDR3 sequences, with roughly an eighth as singletons. The time point was: sample taken at primary tumor resection. The donor population consisted of approximately 70 patients with untreated, early-stage non-small cell lung cancer. Without sorting, whole RNA was sequenced from tumor, nontumor lung or frozen PBMC. V lost 5 bases to trimming and J lost 7 bases; unmatched junction nucleotides: 9. The CDR3 spans 15 residues. Germline V gene lookup returns CDR1 SEHNR and CDR2 FQNEAQ (reference sequence). This clonotype has a handful of counts. Its specificity is not known.

This clonotype originated in a male donor with early-stage non-small cell lung cancer. Material: PBMCs, obtained at surgery. This chain joins TRBV7-9 and TRBJ2-2; 8 bases align to TRBD2. Here the CDR3 reads CASSPGRAGIGELFF. The CDR3 DNA sequence: TGTGCCAGCAGCCCCGGGAGGGCAGGAATCGGGGAGCTGTTTTTT.